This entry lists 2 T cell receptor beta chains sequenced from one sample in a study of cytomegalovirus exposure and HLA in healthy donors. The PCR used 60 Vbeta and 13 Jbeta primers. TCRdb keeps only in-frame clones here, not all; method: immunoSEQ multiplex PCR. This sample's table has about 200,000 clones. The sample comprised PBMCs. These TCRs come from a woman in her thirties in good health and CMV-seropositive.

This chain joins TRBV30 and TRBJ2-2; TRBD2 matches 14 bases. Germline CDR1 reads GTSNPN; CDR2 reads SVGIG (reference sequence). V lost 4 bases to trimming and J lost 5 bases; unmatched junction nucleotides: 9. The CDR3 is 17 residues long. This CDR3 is CAWIGGLAGARTGELFF. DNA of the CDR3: TGTGCCTGGATTGGGGGACTAGCGGGAGCCCGAACCGGGGAGCTGTTTTTT. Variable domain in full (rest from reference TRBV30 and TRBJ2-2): SQTIHQWPATLVQPVGSPLSLECTVEGTSNPNLYWYRQAAGRGLQLLFYSVGIGQISSEVPQNLSASRPQDRQFILSSKKLLLSDSGFYLCAWIGGLAGARTGELFFGEGSRLTVL.

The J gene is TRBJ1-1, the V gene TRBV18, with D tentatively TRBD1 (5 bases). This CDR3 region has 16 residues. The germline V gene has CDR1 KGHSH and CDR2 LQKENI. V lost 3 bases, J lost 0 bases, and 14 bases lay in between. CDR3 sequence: CASSPWYGGMNTEAFF. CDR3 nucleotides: TGTGCCAGCTCACCTTGGTACGGGGGGATGAACACTGAAGCTTTCTTT.